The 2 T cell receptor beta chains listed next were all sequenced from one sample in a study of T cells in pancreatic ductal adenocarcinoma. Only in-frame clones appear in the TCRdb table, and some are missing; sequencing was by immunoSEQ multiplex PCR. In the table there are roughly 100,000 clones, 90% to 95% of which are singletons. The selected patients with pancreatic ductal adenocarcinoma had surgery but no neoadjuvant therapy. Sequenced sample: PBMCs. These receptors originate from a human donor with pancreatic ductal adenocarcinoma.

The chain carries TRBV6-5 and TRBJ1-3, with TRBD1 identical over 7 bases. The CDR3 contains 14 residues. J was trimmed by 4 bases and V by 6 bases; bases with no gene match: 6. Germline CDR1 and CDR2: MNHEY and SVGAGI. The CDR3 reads CASRQGMNGNTIYF. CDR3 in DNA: TGTGCCAGCAGACAGGGGATGAACGGAAACACCATATATTTT.

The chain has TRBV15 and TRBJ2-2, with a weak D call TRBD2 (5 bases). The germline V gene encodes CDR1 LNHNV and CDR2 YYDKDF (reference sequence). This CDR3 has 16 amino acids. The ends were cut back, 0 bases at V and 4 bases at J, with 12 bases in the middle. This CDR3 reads CATSRDKLGGTGELFF. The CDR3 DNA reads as TGTGCCACCAGCAGAGATAAACTAGGAGGCACCGGGGAGCTGTTTTTT. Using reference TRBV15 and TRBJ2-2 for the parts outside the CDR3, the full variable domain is DAMVIQNPRYQVTQFGKPVTLSCSQTLNHNVMYWYQQKSSQAPKLLFHYYDKDFNNEADTPDNFQSRRPNTSFCFLDIRSPGLGDTAMYLCATSRDKLGGTGELFFGEGSRLTVL.